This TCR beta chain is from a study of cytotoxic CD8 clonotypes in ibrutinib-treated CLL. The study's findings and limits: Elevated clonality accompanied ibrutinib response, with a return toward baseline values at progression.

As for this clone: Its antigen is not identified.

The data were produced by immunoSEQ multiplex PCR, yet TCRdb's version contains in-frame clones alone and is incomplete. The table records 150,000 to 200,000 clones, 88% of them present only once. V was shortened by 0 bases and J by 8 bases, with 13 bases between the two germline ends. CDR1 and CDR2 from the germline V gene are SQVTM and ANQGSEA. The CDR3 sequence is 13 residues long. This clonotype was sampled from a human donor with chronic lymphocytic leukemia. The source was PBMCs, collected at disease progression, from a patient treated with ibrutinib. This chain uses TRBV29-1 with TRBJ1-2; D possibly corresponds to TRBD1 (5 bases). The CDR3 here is CSVEDPGAKGYTF. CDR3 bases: TGCAGCGTTGAAGATCCCGGGGCGAAGGGCTACACCTTC. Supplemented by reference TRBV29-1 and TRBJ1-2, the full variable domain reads SAVISQKPSRDICQRGTSLTIQCQVDSQVTMMFWYRQQPGQSLTLIATANQGSEATYESGFVIDKFPISRPNLTFSTLTVSNMSPEDSSIYLCSVEDPGAKGYTFGSGTRLTVV.